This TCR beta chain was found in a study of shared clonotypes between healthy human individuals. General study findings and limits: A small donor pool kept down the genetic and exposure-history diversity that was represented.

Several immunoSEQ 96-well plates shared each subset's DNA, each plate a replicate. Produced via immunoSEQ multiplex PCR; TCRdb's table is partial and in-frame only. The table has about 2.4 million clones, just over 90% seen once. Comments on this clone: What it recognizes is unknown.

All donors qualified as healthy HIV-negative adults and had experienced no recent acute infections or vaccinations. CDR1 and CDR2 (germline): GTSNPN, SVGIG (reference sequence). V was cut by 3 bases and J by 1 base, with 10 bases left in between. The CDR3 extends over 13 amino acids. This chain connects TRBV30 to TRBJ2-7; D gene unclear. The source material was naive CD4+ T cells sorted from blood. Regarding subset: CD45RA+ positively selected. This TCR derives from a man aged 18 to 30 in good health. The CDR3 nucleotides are TGTGCCTGGAGCCGCCGGAGTTCCTACGAGCAGTACTTC. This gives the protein CAWSRRSSYEQYF.